This T cell receptor beta chain was recovered during a study of blood T cells in healthy people across ages. About this clonotype itself: Its target is not known.

Findings and limits, study-wide: Long-lived donors exceeded aged donors in naive CD4+ cells and diversity. The percentage of naive T cells correlated strongly with TCR beta diversity.

With 4 bases clipped from V and 11 bases from J, the junction kept 15 bases outside the gene matches. Germline CDR1 reads KGHSH; CDR2 reads LQKENI. This CDR3 region has 15 residues. Total RNA was extracted at no less than 5.5 micrograms per sample. Using a J-beta primer mix together with a sample-barcoded 5' primer, a second PCR was run for 7 to 11 cycles. Through a template-switch adaptor with 12 random nucleotides, each cDNA molecule received a tag. TCRdb called the 5' RACE reads again in MiXCR, with one record for every CDR3 protein. The data hold hundreds of thousands of distinct CDR3 sequences, with roughly 49% observed a single time.

The receptor was derived from an older woman in good health. J is TRBJ2-5 and V is TRBV18; 8 bases fit TRBD1. The source material was blood. CDR3 DNA sequence: TGTGCCAGCTCACAACTTATCCCAGGGGGCGGTGAGCAGTACTTC. Protein: CASSQLIPGGGEQYF.